A selection of T cell receptor beta chains follows, all from one sample in a study of T cell responses to AZD1222 COVID-19 vaccine. Sequenced by immunoSEQ multiplex PCR; TCRdb stores in-frame clones only, minus some. The sample records 120,000 or so clones, 80% to 90% being singletons. The sample was peripheral blood, taken on day 0 of AZD1222 vaccination. The receptor set was obtained from an adult in good health. The CDR3 runs from the conserved cysteine through the conserved F or W. Each record gives: clone size, J gene, V gene, D gene, CDR3 DNA, CDR3 protein. The D gene is left open where the match is weak. Expanded clones get a size class; other rows say once, few or many, or leave the size out.

abundance: -
j_gene: TRBJ1-1
v_gene: TRBV20-1
d_gene: -
CDR3nt: TGCAGTGCCGGAGAGAACACTGAAGCTTTCTTT
CDR3aa: CSAGENTEAFF

abundance: once
j_gene: TRBJ1-5
v_gene: TRBV2
d_gene: -
CDR3nt: TGTGCCAGCAGTTGGGACGGTTTCAATCAGCCCCAGCATTTT
CDR3aa: CASSWDGFNQPQHF

abundance: -
j_gene: TRBJ2-5
v_gene: TRBV19
d_gene: -
CDR3nt: TGTGCCACCTCGGACAGAATCGGGGAGACCCAGTACTTC
CDR3aa: CATSDRIGETQYF

abundance: many
j_gene: TRBJ1-5
v_gene: TRBV6-5
d_gene: -
CDR3nt: TGTGCCAGCAGTTGGGGCCAGGGGAGCGGTCAGCCCCAGCATTTT
CDR3aa: CASSWGQGSGQPQHF

abundance: -
j_gene: TRBJ1-5
v_gene: TRBV3-1/TRBV3-2
d_gene: -
CDR3nt: TGTGCCAGCAGCCAAGGGTACCAGGGAAGGCGGCAGTCCCAGCATTTT
CDR3aa: CASSQGYQGRRQSQHF

abundance: -
j_gene: TRBJ2-2
v_gene: TRBV19
d_gene: TRBD1
CDR3nt: TGTGCCAGTAGTATCGGACAGGGGGCAAACACCGGGGAGCTGTTTTTT
CDR3aa: CASSIGQGANTGELFF

abundance: -
j_gene: TRBJ1-2
v_gene: TRBV19
d_gene: -
CDR3nt: TGTGCCAGTAGTATCCCACCCGGGTCGGGACGGGACTATGGCTACACCTTC
CDR3aa: CASSIPPGSGRDYGYTF

abundance: -
j_gene: TRBJ2-7
v_gene: TRBV29-1
d_gene: TRBD1
CDR3nt: TGCAGCGTTGACAGGGGGCGTGGGACGAGAGAGCAGTACTTC
CDR3aa: CSVDRGRGTREQYF

abundance: -
j_gene: TRBJ1-1
v_gene: TRBV7-3
d_gene: TRBD1
CDR3nt: TGTGCCAGCAGCCCGGGACAGGAGAGCACTGAAGCTTTCTTT
CDR3aa: CASSPGQESTEAFF

abundance: -
j_gene: TRBJ2-3
v_gene: TRBV27
d_gene: -
CDR3nt: TGTGCCAGCAGTTTATCTGGGGGGAATACGCAGTATTTT
CDR3aa: CASSLSGGNTQYF

abundance: -
j_gene: TRBJ2-5
v_gene: TRBV6-5
d_gene: -
CDR3nt: TGTGCCAGCAGTCAGGGGGGGCAGCAAGAGACCCAGTACTTC
CDR3aa: CASSQGGQQETQYF

abundance: -
j_gene: TRBJ2-1
v_gene: TRBV10-1
d_gene: TRBD1
CDR3nt: TGCGCCAGCAGTGAGCCGGGACAGGGGTTCAATGAGCAGTTCTTC
CDR3aa: CASSEPGQGFNEQFF

abundance: -
j_gene: TRBJ1-4
v_gene: TRBV7-8
d_gene: -
CDR3nt: TGTGCCAGCAGCCCAAATAGGAACGGGGAAAAACTGTTTTTT
CDR3aa: CASSPNRNGEKLFF

abundance: -
j_gene: TRBJ2-5
v_gene: TRBV5-8
d_gene: -
CDR3nt: TGTGCCAGCAGCTTTCCCGGGGGCGGGGAGACCCAGTACTTC
CDR3aa: CASSFPGGGETQYF

abundance: -
j_gene: TRBJ2-3
v_gene: TRBV10-3
d_gene: TRBD2
CDR3nt: TGTGCCTCCAGGGTCCGAGGACTAGATACAGATACGCAGTATTTT
CDR3aa: CASRVRGLDTDTQYF

abundance: -
j_gene: TRBJ1-2
v_gene: TRBV7-9
d_gene: -
CDR3nt: TGTGCCAGCAGCTTGGAGTCGGACTATGGCTACACCTTC
CDR3aa: CASSLESDYGYTF

abundance: -
j_gene: TRBJ1-2
v_gene: TRBV11-2
d_gene: -
CDR3nt: TGTGCCAGCAGGAAAAACTATGGCTACACCTTC
CDR3aa: CASRKNYGYTF

abundance: -
j_gene: TRBJ1-5
v_gene: TRBV27
d_gene: -
CDR3nt: TGTGCCAGCAGTTATAAAGCCAATCAGCCCCAGCATTTT
CDR3aa: CASSYKANQPQHF

abundance: -
j_gene: TRBJ1-2
v_gene: TRBV5-4
d_gene: -
CDR3nt: TGTGCCAGCAGCTCTCGGGGGTACTATGGCTACACCTTC
CDR3aa: CASSSRGYYGYTF

abundance: -
j_gene: TRBJ1-2
v_gene: TRBV12-3/TRBV12-4
d_gene: -
CDR3nt: TGTGCCAGCAGTTTATTCAGGGCCGGGAGCTACACCTTC
CDR3aa: CASSLFRAGSYTF

abundance: -
j_gene: TRBJ1-2
v_gene: TRBV24-1
d_gene: -
CDR3nt: TGTGCCACCAGTGACGGGGACATCGGCTACACCTTC
CDR3aa: CATSDGDIGYTF

abundance: -
j_gene: TRBJ1-3
v_gene: TRBV19
d_gene: -
CDR3nt: TGTGCCAGTAGTACCTCAGAGGGTAACACCATATATTTT
CDR3aa: CASSTSEGNTIYF

abundance: -
j_gene: TRBJ1-4
v_gene: TRBV6-5
d_gene: -
CDR3nt: TGTGCCAGCAGTTACAGCCGAGGAGAAAAACTGTTTTTT
CDR3aa: CASSYSRGEKLFF

abundance: -
j_gene: TRBJ2-1
v_gene: TRBV11-3
d_gene: TRBD2
CDR3nt: TGTGCCAGCAGCCTTGGACTAGCGGGGGGGAATGAGCAGTTCTTC
CDR3aa: CASSLGLAGGNEQFF

abundance: -
j_gene: TRBJ2-7
v_gene: TRBV5-5
d_gene: -
CDR3nt: TGTGCCAGCAGCCTTCGGTGGACAGAGCTGTCCTACGAGCAGTACTTC
CDR3aa: CASSLRWTELSYEQYF

abundance: -
j_gene: TRBJ1-4
v_gene: TRBV18
d_gene: -
CDR3nt: TGTGCCAGCTCACCGATTGCAACTAATGAAAAACTGTTTTTT
CDR3aa: CASSPIATNEKLFF

abundance: -
j_gene: TRBJ1-1
v_gene: TRBV2
d_gene: -
CDR3nt: TGTGCCAGCAGCGAAGTTAACACTGAAGCTTTCTTT
CDR3aa: CASSEVNTEAFF

abundance: -
j_gene: TRBJ2-1
v_gene: TRBV5-1
d_gene: TRBD2
CDR3nt: TGCGCCAGCAGCTTATACGGGACTAGCGGGATCAATGAGCAGTTCTTC
CDR3aa: CASSLYGTSGINEQFF

abundance: -
j_gene: TRBJ2-7
v_gene: TRBV6-2/TRBV6-3
d_gene: -
CDR3nt: TGTGCCAGCAGTTACCCCCGGACGGTCACCTCCTACGAGCAGTACTTC
CDR3aa: CASSYPRTVTSYEQYF

abundance: -
j_gene: TRBJ2-7
v_gene: TRBV7-9
d_gene: TRBD2
CDR3nt: TGTGCCAGCAGTTATCTAGCGGGAAGTTACGAGCAGTACTTC
CDR3aa: CASSYLAGSYEQYF

abundance: -
j_gene: TRBJ1-6
v_gene: TRBV7-2
d_gene: -
CDR3nt: TGTGCCAGCAGCCCGCCCCGGGATAATTCACCCCTCCACTTT
CDR3aa: CASSPPRDNSPLHF

abundance: -
j_gene: TRBJ2-3
v_gene: TRBV7-9
d_gene: -
CDR3nt: TGTGCCATCCCGCCAGGGAGCGGTCCCACAGATACGCAGTATTTT
CDR3aa: CAIPPGSGPTDTQYF

abundance: -
j_gene: TRBJ2-5
v_gene: TRBV30
d_gene: -
CDR3nt: TGTGCCTGGAGCTCTCCCGCCAGGACAGCAAAAGAGACCCAGTACTTC
CDR3aa: CAWSSPARTAKETQYF